This T cell receptor (beta chain) was observed in a study of Ad26.COV2.S vaccination and SARS-CoV-2 variants. Profiled with immunoSEQ multiplex PCR; TCRdb holds only in-frame clones, not every one. The data show hundreds of thousands of clones, roughly 90% seen once. Treatment indicated: roughly 19 received Ad26.COV2.S at low or high dose, single or two shots; roughly 5 received placebo; per-sample allocation not given. Repertoires come from day 63 after the first vaccine or placebo injection. V lost 0 bases and J 0 bases, leaving 9 bases between the germline ends. CDR3 length equals 16 residues. Germline CDR1 LGHNA, CDR2 YNFKEQ.

This TCR was sampled from a person between 18 and 65 years old who received the Ad26.COV2.S COVID-19 vaccine or a placebo. V and J are TRBV4-2 and TRBJ2-1; tentatively, D is TRBD2 (6 bases). Sequencing was performed on peripheral blood, taken in a trial of Ad26.COV2.S vaccine versus placebo. CDR3 DNA sequence: TGTGCCAGCAGCCAAGACGACGGGAGCTCCTACAATGAGCAGTTCTTC. Protein sequence: CASSQDDGSSYNEQFF.